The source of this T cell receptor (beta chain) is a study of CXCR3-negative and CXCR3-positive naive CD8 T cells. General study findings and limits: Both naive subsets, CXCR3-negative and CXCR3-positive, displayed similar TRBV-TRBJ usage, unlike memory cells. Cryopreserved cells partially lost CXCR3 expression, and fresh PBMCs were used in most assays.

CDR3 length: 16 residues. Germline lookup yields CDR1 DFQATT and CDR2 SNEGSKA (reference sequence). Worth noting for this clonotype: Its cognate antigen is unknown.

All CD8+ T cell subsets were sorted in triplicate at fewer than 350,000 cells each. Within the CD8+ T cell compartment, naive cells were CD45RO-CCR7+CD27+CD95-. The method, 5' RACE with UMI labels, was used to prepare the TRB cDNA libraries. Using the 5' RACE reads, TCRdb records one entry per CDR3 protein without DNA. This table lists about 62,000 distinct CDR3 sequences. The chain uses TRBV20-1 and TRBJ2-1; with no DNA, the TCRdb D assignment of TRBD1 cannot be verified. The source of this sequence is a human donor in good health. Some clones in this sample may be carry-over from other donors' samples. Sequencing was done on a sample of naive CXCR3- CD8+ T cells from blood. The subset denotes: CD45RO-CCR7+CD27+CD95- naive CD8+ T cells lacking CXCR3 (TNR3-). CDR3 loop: CSARDSERLTINEQFF.